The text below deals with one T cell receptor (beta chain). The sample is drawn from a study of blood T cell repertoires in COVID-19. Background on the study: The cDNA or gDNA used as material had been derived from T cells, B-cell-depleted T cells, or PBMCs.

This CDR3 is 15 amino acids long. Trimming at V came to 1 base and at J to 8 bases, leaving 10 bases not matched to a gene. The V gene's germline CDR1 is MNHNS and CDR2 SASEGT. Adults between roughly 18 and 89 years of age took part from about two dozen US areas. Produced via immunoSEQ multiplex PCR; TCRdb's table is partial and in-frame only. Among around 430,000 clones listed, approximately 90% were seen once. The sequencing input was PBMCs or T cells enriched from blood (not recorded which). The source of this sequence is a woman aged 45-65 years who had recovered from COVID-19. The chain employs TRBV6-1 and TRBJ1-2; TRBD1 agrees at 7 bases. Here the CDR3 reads CASSEGRTGARGYTF. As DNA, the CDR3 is TGTGCCAGCAGTGAAGGGCGTACAGGGGCTCGGGGCTACACCTTC.